The 19 T cell receptor beta chains in this list originate from one sample, sequenced in a study of T cell changes during pregnancy in multiple sclerosis. Sequencing used immunoSEQ multiplex PCR; TCRdb keeps in-frame clones, though not all of them. This table holds tens of thousands of clones, nearly 95% found once. Sequenced material: peripheral blood, taken in the third trimester of pregnancy. The receptors shown here come from a female donor with multiple sclerosis, enrolled in a pregnancy study.

The chain couples TRBV7-9 to TRBJ1-2, with 9 bases that match TRBD1. Germline loops: CDR1 SEHNR, CDR2 FQNEAQ (reference sequence). This CDR3 contains 15 residues. V lost 8 bases, J lost 6 bases, and 13 bases stayed unmatched. The CDR3 region has the DNA TGTGCCAGCGTGAAATGGGCACAGGGGGCTGATGGCTACACCTTC. Residues: CASVKWAQGADGYTF.

V is TRBV28 and J is TRBJ2-3; the match to TRBD1 covers 7 bases. V was clipped by 2 bases and J by 0 bases; unmatched bases: 5. Germline V gives CDR1 MDHEN, CDR2 SYDVKM. CDR3 length: 16 amino acids. CDR3 DNA sequence: TGTGCCAGCAGTTTACCCCGGGACAGCAGCACAGATACGCAGTATTTT. Translating gives CASSLPRDSSTDTQYF.

The chain has TRBV7-2 and TRBJ2-7, with a weak D call TRBD2 (6 bases). CDR1 and CDR2 from the germline V gene are SGHTA and FQGNSA. The CDR3 is made up of 14 amino acids. V was trimmed by 3 bases and J by 3 bases, leaving 12 bases between them. In DNA, the CDR3 is TGTGCCAGCAGCTTGCCCGGGACTTACTACGAGCAGTACTTC. The encoded protein is CASSLPGTYYEQYF.

A remark on this clone: Compared with germline, one end of the junction differs, possibly owing to a read error. The rearrangement uses TRBV7-7 and TRBJ1-5, with D possibly being TRBD1 (6 bases). Germline CDR1 and CDR2: SSHAT and FNYEAQ (reference sequence). This CDR3 is built from 16 residues. The CDR3 here is CASSLVSNRVNQPQHF. The CDR3 DNA sequence: TGTGCTAGCAGCTTAGTCAGCAACAGGGTGAATCAGCCCCAGCATTTT.

This clone was counted a single time. The chain carries TRBV4-3 and TRBJ2-1, with TRBD1 identical over 8 bases. Germline V gives CDR1 LGHNA, CDR2 YSLEER. The V segment lost 4 bases and the J segment 0 bases; nucleotides outside the gene matches: 5. This CDR3 region has 16 residues. The DNA of the CDR3 is TGCGCCAGCAGCCGTCAAACAGGGGGCTCCTACAATGAGCAGTTCTTC. Translation: CASSRQTGGSYNEQFF.

Notes on this clone: Sequence at one end of the junction differs from germline and may be a read error. The CDR3 DNA reads TGTGCCACCAGCAGAGCATCTTTAAACAGTGAAGCTTTCTTT. Its protein is CATSRASLNSEAFF. The chain recombines TRBV15 with TRBJ1-1; D is unresolved. The CDR3 runs to 14 residues. Germline values: CDR1 LNHNV, CDR2 YYDKDF (reference sequence).

The V and J genes are TRBV6-5 and TRBJ2-7, with D perhaps TRBD2 (5 bases). The CDR3 is 13 amino acids. Germline CDR1 is MNHEY and CDR2 is SVGAGI. Trimming took off 0 bases at V and 3 bases at J, with 6 bases between the two ends. In DNA form, the CDR3 reads TGTGCCAGCAGTTACTCGGAGGACTACGAGCAGTACTTC. Translation: CASSYSEDYEQYF.

The genes are TRBV12-5 and TRBJ2-1; weak D call: TRBD1 (5 bases). V was shortened by 6 bases and J by 3 bases, with 15 bases between the two germline ends. The germline gives CDR1 LGHNT, CDR2 FRNRAP. This CDR3 spans 15 amino acids. CDR3 coding DNA: TGTGCTAGTGGAGGGGTAGGGGCCAACTACAATGAGCAGTTCTTC. Translation: CASGGVGANYNEQFF.

This chain uses TRBV29-1 with TRBJ2-7, with 13 positions matching TRBD2. The CDR3 sequence is 17 residues long. V lost 7 bases and J lost 0; bases outside the gene matches: 12. Germline V gene lookup returns CDR1 SQVTM and CDR2 ANQGSEA. The CDR3 DNA sequence: TGCAGCGCGATACAGGGACTAGCGGGGAAGAGCTCCTACGAGCAGTACTTC. Translated, it gives CSAIQGLAGKSSYEQYF.

V gene TRBV4-2 combines with J gene TRBJ1-1, with TRBD1 matching 7 bases. This CDR3 comprises 15 residues. Germline lookup yields CDR1 LGHNA and CDR2 YNFKEQ. V lost 0 bases, J lost 9 bases, and 10 bases stayed unmatched. The CDR3: CASSQDGAGGGKAFF. The DNA of the CDR3 is TGTGCCAGCAGCCAAGATGGAGCAGGGGGAGGAAAAGCTTTCTTT.

This sequence joins TRBV7-9 and TRBJ1-1; TRBD1 matches at 7 bases. Germline trimming cut 7 bases from V and 1 base from J; bases unmatched to any gene: 6. This CDR3 contains 14 residues. CDR1 and CDR2 from the germline V gene are SEHNR and FQNEAQ (reference sequence). DNA for the CDR3: TGTGCCAGCAAACCCCGGGACAGGAACACTGAAGCTTTCTTT. Residues: CASKPRDRNTEAFF.

This sequence joins TRBV11-3 and TRBJ2-3; 7 bases map to TRBD2. The CDR3 has 14 amino acids. Losses at the gene ends were 9 bases for V and 3 bases for J; bases not matched to a gene: 9. Germline-derived CDR1 and CDR2 are SGHNT and YENEEA. In nucleotides, the CDR3 is TGTGCCAGTTCCGCGGGAGCTGGGACAGATACGCAGTATTTT. This sequence encodes CASSAGAGTDTQYF.

The chain joins TRBV9 to TRBJ2-7, with 8 bases lining up with TRBD2. This CDR3 contains 15 residues. The V and J ends lost 2 bases and 4 bases, in that order; junction bases with no gene match: 8. From germline, CDR1 is SGDLS and CDR2 YYNGEE. The CDR3 nucleotides are TGTGCCAGCAGCGTGTCGAGCGGGAGTATGTACGAGCAGTACTTC. Translated: CASSVSSGSMYEQYF.

The V call is TRBV29-1, the J call TRBJ1-1; no clear D. Germline assignment: CDR1 SQVTM and CDR2 ANQGSEA. The CDR3 has 13 residues. Trimming removed 7 bases from V and 0 bases from J, with 12 bases in between. The CDR3 region has the DNA TGCAGCGGGGCATCACAGATGAACACTGAAGCTTTCTTT. This sequence encodes CSGASQMNTEAFF.

About this clone: One end of the junction does not line up with germline, which may come from a read error. This sample includes further DNA sequences coding for the same CDR3. The chain is built from TRBV7-2 and TRBJ2-1, with TRBD1 matching over 9 bases. The CDR3 sequence is 16 residues long. The germline CDR1 and CDR2 sequences are SGHTA and FQGNSA. The CDR3 reads CASSFMTGTGSNEQFF. The CDR3 nucleotides read TGTGCCAGCAGCTTCATGACCGGGACAGGGAGTAATGAGCAATTCTTC.

J is TRBJ2-7 and V is TRBV28, with TRBD2 matching over 7 bases. Trimming at V came to 4 bases and at J to 0 bases, leaving 6 bases not matched to a gene. Per germline, CDR1 MDHEN and CDR2 SYDVKM. This CDR3 is 15 amino acids long. The CDR3 here is CASSSGTTFSYEQYF. Written as DNA, the CDR3 is TGTGCCAGCAGTTCCGGGACTACCTTCTCCTACGAGCAGTACTTC.

The genes are TRBV4-2 and TRBJ2-3; TRBD2 matches at 8 bases. CDR3 size: 17 residues. CDR1 and CDR2 from the germline V gene are LGHNA and YNFKEQ. V trimming: 8 bases; J trimming: 3 bases; junction bases outside the gene matches: 16. This CDR3 reads CASGAVVAGSQTDTQYF. The CDR3 region has the DNA TGTGCCAGCGGTGCTGTTGTAGCGGGAAGCCAGACAGATACGCAGTATTTT.

This chain connects TRBV9 to TRBJ2-2; 8 bases map to TRBD1. The CDR3 contains 15 residues. With 3 bases clipped from V and 5 bases from J, the junction kept 6 bases outside the gene matches. CDR1 is SGDLS and CDR2 is YYNGEE in the germline V gene. CDR3 sequence (DNA): TGTGCCAGCAGCGGACCACAGGGGGTGACCGGGGAGCTGTTTTTT. The encoded protein is CASSGPQGVTGELFF.

The chain combines TRBV7-9 with TRBJ2-1; 7 bases line up with TRBD2. The CDR3 runs to 13 residues. Germline V lookup: CDR1 SEHNR, CDR2 FQNEAQ (reference sequence). The J segment lost 8 bases and the V segment lost 3 bases, leaving 4 bases of the junction unmatched. The CDR3 sequence is CASSFPSGDEQFF. DNA for the CDR3: TGTGCCAGCAGCTTCCCTAGCGGCGATGAGCAGTTCTTC.